This T cell receptor beta chain is drawn from a study of cytomegalovirus exposure and HLA in healthy donors. Of note for this clone: Its antigen is currently unknown. Different DNA sequences within this sample yield the same CDR3.

The PCR had 60 Vbeta and 13 Jbeta primers. The repertoire was sequenced with immunoSEQ multiplex PCR; TCRdb's copy has only in-frame clones and lacks some. This sample yields some 190,000 clones, of which less than 80% are seen a single time; around 1.5% belongs to the top ten. Per the germline V gene, CDR1 is MRHNA and CDR2 is SNTAGT. The ends lost 6 bases at V and 7 bases at J; junction bases unmatched: 10. The length of the CDR3 is 15 residues. Study results and caveats: It was approximately 150 TCR beta chains that were listed as cytomegalovirus-associated. Across donors, most TCRs were seen rarely, yet some public ones were widespread. Accounts indicate the classifier identified cytomegalovirus status with strong specificity and sensitivity.

This TCR came from a man younger than 35 in good health and CMV-seronegative. Sequencing was carried out using PBMCs. This sequence joins TRBV6-4 and TRBJ1-4; 8 bases are a match to TRBD1. The chain's CDR3 is CASRGTGISGEKLFF. In DNA form, the CDR3 reads TGTGCCAGCAGGGGGACAGGCATCTCGGGTGAAAAACTGTTTTTT.